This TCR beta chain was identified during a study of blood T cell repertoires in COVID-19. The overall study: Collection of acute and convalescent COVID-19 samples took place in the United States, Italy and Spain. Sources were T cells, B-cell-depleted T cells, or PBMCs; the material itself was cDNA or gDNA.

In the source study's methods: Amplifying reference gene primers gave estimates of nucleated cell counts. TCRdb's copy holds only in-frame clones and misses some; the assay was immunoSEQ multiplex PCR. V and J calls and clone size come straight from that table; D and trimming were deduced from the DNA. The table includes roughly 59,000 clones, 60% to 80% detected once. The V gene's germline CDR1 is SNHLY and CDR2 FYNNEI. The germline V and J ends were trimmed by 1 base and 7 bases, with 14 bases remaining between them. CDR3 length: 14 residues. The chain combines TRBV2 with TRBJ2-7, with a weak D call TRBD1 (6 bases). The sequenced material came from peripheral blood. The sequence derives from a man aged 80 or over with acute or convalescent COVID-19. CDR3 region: CASSEGGGQVEQYF. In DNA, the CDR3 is TGTGCCAGCAGTGAAGGAGGGGGTCAGGTGGAGCAGTACTTC.